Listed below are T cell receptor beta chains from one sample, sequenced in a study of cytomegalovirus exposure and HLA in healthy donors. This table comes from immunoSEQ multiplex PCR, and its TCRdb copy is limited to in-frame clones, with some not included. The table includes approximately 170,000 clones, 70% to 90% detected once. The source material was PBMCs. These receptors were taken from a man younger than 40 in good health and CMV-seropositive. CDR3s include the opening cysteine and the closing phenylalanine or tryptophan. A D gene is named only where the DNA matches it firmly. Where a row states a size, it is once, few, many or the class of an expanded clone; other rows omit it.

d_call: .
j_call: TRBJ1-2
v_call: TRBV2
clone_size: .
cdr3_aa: CASSDRNYGYTF

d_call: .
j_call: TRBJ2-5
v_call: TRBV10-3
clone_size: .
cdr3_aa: CAISDLVSAQTQYF

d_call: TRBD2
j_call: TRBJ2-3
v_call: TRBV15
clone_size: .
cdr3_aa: CATQRTSGPTDTQYF

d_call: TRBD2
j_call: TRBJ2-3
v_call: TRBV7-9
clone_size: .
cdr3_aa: CASSLGGLAGGTSTDTQYF

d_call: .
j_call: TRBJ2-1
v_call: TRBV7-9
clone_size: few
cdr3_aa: CASRTGNEQFF

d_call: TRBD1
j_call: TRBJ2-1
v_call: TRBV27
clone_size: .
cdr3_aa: CASSLRPTGNEQFF

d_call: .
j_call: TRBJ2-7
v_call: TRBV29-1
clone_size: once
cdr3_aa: CSVEVAGGLAYEQYF

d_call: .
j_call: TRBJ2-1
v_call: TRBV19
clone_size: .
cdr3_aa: CASSINGPYNEQFF

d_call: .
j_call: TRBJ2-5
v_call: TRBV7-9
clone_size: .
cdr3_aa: CASSLAGGFETQYF

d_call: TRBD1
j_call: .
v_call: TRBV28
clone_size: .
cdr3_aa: CASSPRGSPSYEQYF

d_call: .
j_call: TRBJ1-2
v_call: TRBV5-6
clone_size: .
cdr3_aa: CASSLHRNYGYTF

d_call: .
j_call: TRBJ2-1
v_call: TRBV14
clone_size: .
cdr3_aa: CAVRASSYNEQFF

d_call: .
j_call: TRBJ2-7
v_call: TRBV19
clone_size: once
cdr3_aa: CASSRVASPNYEQYF

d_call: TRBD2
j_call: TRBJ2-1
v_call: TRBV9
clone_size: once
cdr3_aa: CASSPHWGGSYNEQFF

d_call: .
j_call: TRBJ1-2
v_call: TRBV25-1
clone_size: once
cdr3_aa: CASSTGYGYTF

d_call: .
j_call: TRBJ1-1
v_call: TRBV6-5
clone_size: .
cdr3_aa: CASSFAWEGAEAFF